The T cell receptor (beta chain) described here comes from a study of blood T cell repertoires in COVID-19. Turning to the study itself: T cells, B-cell-depleted T cells, or PBMCs supplied cDNA or gDNA.

Germline CDR1 is LNHDA and CDR2 is SQIVND (reference sequence). V dropped 5 bases and J dropped 0 bases, with 10 bases sitting between them. The CDR3 has 15 amino acids. In the authors' workflow: Estimates of nucleated cell counts were drawn from the amplification of reference gene primers. Produced via immunoSEQ multiplex PCR; TCRdb's table is partial and in-frame only. D and trimming come from the DNA, and the V and J calls and clone size come from that table. The sample records approximately 110,000 clones, around 80% being singletons. This rearrangement joins TRBV19 to TRBJ1-4; D is undetermined. Sample: peripheral blood. The clonotype originates from a man aged 65 to 79 with active or convalescent COVID-19. The DNA for the CDR3 is TGTGCCAGTAGTGTCCTGGCGGCAACTAATGAAAAACTGTTTTTT. Encoded protein: CASSVLAATNEKLFF.